This TCR beta chain emerged from a study of glioma-infiltrating T cells after dendritic cell vaccination. Study-wide context: Autologous tumor lysate-pulsed dendritic cell vaccination was given between about 2002 and 2012.

The J segment lost 4 bases and the V segment lost 6 bases, leaving 9 bases of the junction unmatched. The V gene's germline CDR1 is LGHNT and CDR2 FRNRAP. The CDR3 contains 15 residues. Profiling relied on immunoSEQ multiplex PCR, and the TCRdb table lists in-frame clones only, not all of them. The sample has over 90,000 clones, roughly 79% seen once. The source is a human donor with glioblastoma. This chain uses TRBV12-5 with TRBJ2-5, with TRBD1 identical over 9 bases. Sequenced here: blood, sampled before dendritic cell vaccination. CDR3 in DNA: TGTGCTAGTGGAGATGGGACAGGGTGGCTAGAGACCCAGTACTTC. It codes for CASGDGTGWLETQYF.